The clone carrying this T cell receptor (beta chain) was detected ten times or more. The antigen remains undetermined. V was trimmed by 8 bases and J by 2 bases, leaving 10 bases between them. Germline-derived CDR1 and CDR2 are SEHNR and FQNEAQ (reference sequence). The CDR3 loop spans 12 amino acids. These data are taken from a study of T cells in Graves' hyperthyroidism and ophthalmopathy. Points from the study as a whole: Most thyroid clonotypes expanded above 0.001 appeared in blood too. The model made its ophthalmopathy prediction, and onset followed a median approximately 6.5 months later.

Aged 18 to 65, the patients had hyperthyroidism that was newly diagnosed and had lasted under 2 months. Exclusion criteria comprised uncontrolled infection, other autoimmune disease, pregnancy or lactation. TCR beta CDR3 sequences were amplified from RNA transcripts. Initially, a first-round RT-PCR of the TCR CDR3 employed the HTBI primer set. One entry per CDR3 protein, called by TCRdb with MiXCR from the multiplex PCR reads. The profile shows fewer than 900,000 distinct CDR3 sequences, about 17% of them singletons. The chain is built from TRBV7-9 and TRBJ2-7; D gene unclear. Sequences were obtained from blood. This TCR derives from a man aged 18 to 29 with Graves' hyperthyroidism. The CDR3 nucleotides are TGTGCCAGCTCCTGGGCAGCCTACGAGCAGTACTTC. Translating gives CASSWAAYEQYF.